This is a list of T cell receptor beta chains from one sample in a study of OX40 agonist ivuxolimab in advanced cancers. Some clones are missing from TCRdb's copy, which holds only in-frame ones; the method was immunoSEQ multiplex PCR. The table includes about 79,000 clones, 80% to 95% detected once. Sequenced here: CD4+ or CD8+ T cells sorted from blood, sampled in a trial of the OX40 agonist ivuxolimab. Every receptor here comes from an adult with an advanced solid tumor such as melanoma, head and neck, liver or kidney cancer. The CDR3 runs from the conserved cysteine through the conserved F or W. Fields, in order: J gene, clone size, D gene, V gene, CDR3 DNA, CDR3 protein. D genes are given only for firm matches. Clone size is shown for a subset of rows, as once, few, many or a class of expanded clone.

J: TRBJ2-1
size: .
D: TRBD2
V: TRBV11-3
DNA: TGTGCCAGCAGCTTACTAGCGGGGGCCCCCCAGTATGAGCAGTTCTTC
CDR3: CASSLLAGAPQYEQFF

J: TRBJ2-4
size: .
D: .
V: TRBV6-6
DNA: TGTGCCAGCTTGCTCGGTGACATTCAGTACTTC
CDR3: CASLLGDIQYF

J: TRBJ2-7
size: .
D: .
V: TRBV7-9
DNA: TGTGCCAGTCGGGACGCCCGTGGTAGGGACGAGCAGTACTTC
CDR3: CASRDARGRDEQYF

J: TRBJ2-5
size: .
D: TRBD2
V: TRBV4-2
DNA: TGTGCCAGCAGCCAAGGTAGCGGGGGGGACCAAGAGACCCAGTACTTC
CDR3: CASSQGSGGDQETQYF

J: TRBJ2-3
size: .
D: .
V: TRBV27
DNA: TGTGCCAGCAGTTTAATTGGGTTCGGCGGTACAGATACGCAGTATTTT
CDR3: CASSLIGFGGTDTQYF

J: TRBJ1-1
size: once
D: .
V: TRBV19
DNA: TGTGCCAGTAGTCCCGACAGGCGGAACACTGAAGCTTTCTTT
CDR3: CASSPDRRNTEAFF

J: TRBJ1-1
size: .
D: .
V: TRBV5-8
DNA: TGTGCCAGCAGCTTCAGGTTTTTAGGCACTGAAGCTTTCTTT
CDR3: CASSFRFLGTEAFF

J: TRBJ1-2
size: .
D: .
V: TRBV11-3
DNA: TGTGCCAGCAGCACACCTTTGGGGGGGATGGATGGCTACACCTTC
CDR3: CASSTPLGGMDGYTF

J: TRBJ2-7
size: .
D: TRBD2
V: TRBV9
DNA: TGTGCCAGCAGCGTAGCGGGACTACCCGGGGACGAGCAGTACTTC
CDR3: CASSVAGLPGDEQYF

J: TRBJ1-2
size: .
D: TRBD1
V: TRBV15
DNA: TGTGCCACCAGCAGAGCGGCGACAGGGCGAACTAACTATGGCTACACCTTC
CDR3: CATSRAATGRTNYGYTF

J: TRBJ2-7
size: .
D: .
V: TRBV10-1
DNA: TGCGCCAGCAGTGGGACGGCCTACGAGCAGTACTTC
CDR3: CASSGTAYEQYF

J: TRBJ1-2
size: once
D: .
V: TRBV18
DNA: TGTGCCAGCTCACCGACGCGCGGCCAATCACACTATGGCTACACCTTC
CDR3: CASSPTRGQSHYGYTF

J: TRBJ2-7
size: .
D: .
V: TRBV6-1
DNA: TGTGCCAGCAGTAAGACCGGGACCCTCTCCTACGAGCAGTACTTC
CDR3: CASSKTGTLSYEQYF

J: TRBJ2-2
size: few
D: TRBD1
V: TRBV7-9
DNA: TGTGCCAGCAGCATGCCCCGGGACAGGGGGCGGACCGGGGAGCTGTTTTTT
CDR3: CASSMPRDRGRTGELFF

J: TRBJ2-7
size: .
D: TRBD1
V: TRBV11-2
DNA: TGTGCCAGCAGCCTCAACTCAGGGGGCTCCTACGAGCAGTACTTC
CDR3: CASSLNSGGSYEQYF

J: TRBJ2-7
size: .
D: TRBD1
V: TRBV19
DNA: TGTGCCAGTAGTATGGACAGGGGTGGCTACGAGCAGTACTTC
CDR3: CASSMDRGGYEQYF

J: TRBJ2-3
size: .
D: .
V: TRBV4-1
DNA: TGCGCCAGCAGCCAACATAGCACAGATACGCAGTATTTT
CDR3: CASSQHSTDTQYF

J: TRBJ1-2
size: .
D: TRBD1
V: TRBV27
DNA: TGTGCCAGCAGTTCAACCGGCACAGGGGGCGTCATAGATGGCTACACCTTC
CDR3: CASSSTGTGGVIDGYTF

J: TRBJ2-1
size: .
D: .
V: TRBV7-3
DNA: TGTGCCAGCAGCTTATCAGCTGGGAATGAGCAGTTCTTC
CDR3: CASSLSAGNEQFF

J: TRBJ2-5
size: .
D: TRBD2
V: TRBV10-3
DNA: TGTGCCATCAGTGAGGGGTGGAGCGGGGGAAGAGAGACCCAGTACTTC
CDR3: CAISEGWSGGRETQYF